One sample yielded the 28 T cell receptor beta chains listed below, sequenced in a study of identical twins. Each CDR3 protein is one row after TCRdb ran MiXCR on the 5' RACE reads. The repertoire holds more than 600,000 distinct CDR3 sequences, 15% to 20% seen once, with under 15% in the top ten. These data are also associated with another study on T cells expressing NK-cell markers.

Specimen: PBMCs. These receptor sequences come from a woman under 30 in good health.

This clonotype was recorded a few times. The chain uses TRBV5-6 and TRBJ2-3, with unresolved D. CDR3 size: 14 residues. The V gene's germline CDR1 is SGHDT and CDR2 YYEEEE. V was pared by 8 bases and J by 0 bases, with 13 bases between. Here the CDR3 reads CASKEVFSTDTQYF. The DNA of the CDR3 is TGTGCCAGTAAAGAGGTTTTTAGCACAGATACGCAGTATTTT.

The chain links TRBV6-2 or TRBV6-3 to TRBJ2-1, with D perhaps matching TRBD2 (6 bases). V lost 6 bases to trimming and J lost 7 bases, with 19 bases between them. Per germline, CDR1 MNHEY and CDR2 SVGEGT. This CDR3 is 15 amino acids long. The CDR3 sequence is CASSPFGMTSNEQFF. DNA for the CDR3: TGTGCCAGCAGCCCCTTTGGGATGACTAGTAATGAGCAGTTCTTC.

This clonotype has more than one count but fewer than ten. The chain uses TRBV30 and TRBJ1-2; a weak D match, TRBD1 (5 bases). Per the germline V gene, CDR1 is GTSNPN and CDR2 is SVGIG (reference sequence). The V end was cut by 3 bases, the J end by 4 bases, with 21 bases between. The CDR3 spans 16 residues. Here the CDR3 DNA reads TGTGCCTGGAGCCGTGCCCTCAGGGCGACTTTCTATGGCTACACCTTC. This encodes CAWSRALRATFYGYTF.

The CDR3 here is CASSEVGGSETQYF. Here the CDR3 DNA reads TGTGCCAGCAGTGAAGTTGGGGGGTCGGAGACCCAGTACTTC. This chain links TRBV6-1 with TRBJ2-5; the D gene is possibly TRBD2 (6 bases). The CDR3 loop spans 14 amino acids. Germline CDR1 reads MNHNS; CDR2 reads SASEGT. V lost 1 base, J lost 5 bases, and 11 bases lay in between.

Worth noting for this clonotype: A read error may explain this, as a much larger clone is one base away. The V and J genes are TRBV7-2 and TRBJ1-5; 11 bases map to TRBD1. CDR1 SGHTA and CDR2 FQGNSA come from the germline V gene. This CDR3 region has 15 residues. Trimming removed 4 bases from V and 5 bases from J; junction bases left unmatched: 4. In nucleotides, the CDR3 is TGTGCCAGCAGCTCCGGGACAGGGGGACATCAGCCCCAGCATTTT. Translation: CASSSGTGGHQPQHF.

This clonotype showed up just a few times. The chain has TRBV7-3 and TRBJ2-2, with 10 nucleotides matching TRBD1. The CDR3 sequence is 17 residues long. Germline trimming cut 0 bases from V and 4 bases from J; bases unmatched to any gene: 5. The germline V gene encodes CDR1 SGHTA and CDR2 FQGTGA. The CDR3 spells CASSLTRGQGTTGELFF. The CDR3 DNA sequence: TGTGCCAGCAGCTTAACGAGGGGACAGGGGACCACCGGGGAGCTGTTTTTT. The whole variable domain, remainder taken from reference TRBV7-3 and TRBJ2-2, is GAGVSQTPSNKVTEKGKYVELRCDPISGHTALYWYRQSLGQGPEFLIYFQGTGAADDSGLPNDRFFAVRPEGSVSTLKIQRTERGDSAVYLCASSLTRGQGTTGELFFGEGSRLTVL.

The chain uses TRBV3-1 and TRBJ1-1; TRBD1 aligns across 7 bases. Germline CDR1 LGHDT, CDR2 YNNKEL (reference sequence). V shed 2 bases, J shed 0 bases, and the junction held 3 bases outside the gene matches. The CDR3 length is 15 residues. The CDR3 loop reads CASSQLTGMNTEAFF. Written as DNA, the CDR3 is TGTGCCAGCAGCCAATTGACAGGGATGAACACTGAAGCTTTCTTT.

The CDR3: CASSRKRTGGRETQYF. The CDR3 nucleotides are TGCGCCAGCAGCCGCAAAAGGACAGGGGGGAGAGAGACCCAGTACTTC. The gene calls are TRBV4-1 and TRBJ2-5, with TRBD1 identical over 10 bases. V shed 4 bases, J shed 4 bases, and the junction held 9 bases outside the gene matches. The CDR3 is 16 residues long. The V gene's germline CDR1 is MGHRA and CDR2 YSYEKL.

This clonotype was seen a handful of times. This chain links TRBV12-3 or TRBV12-4 with TRBJ2-2, with a tentative D call TRBD1 (5 bases). V lost 6 bases and J 9 bases, leaving 14 bases between the germline ends. This CDR3 has 13 residues. The CDR3 protein is CASSLTDPRELFF. As DNA, the CDR3 is TGTGCCAGCAGCTTGACAGACCCGAGGGAGCTGTTTTTT.

This clonotype was seen ten or more times. The chain combines TRBV12-3 or TRBV12-4 with TRBJ2-7, with D maybe TRBD2 (5 bases). The CDR3 is 13 residues long. Trimming left V 7 bases short and J 0 bases short, with 10 bases between. Written as DNA, the CDR3 is TGTGCCAGCACCCTGGACTTCTCCTACGAGCAGTACTTC. Translation: CASTLDFSYEQYF.

The V and J genes are TRBV19 and TRBJ2-7; 7 nucleotides line up with TRBD2. V lost 3 bases and J lost 3; bases outside the gene matches: 8. The CDR3 covers 15 residues. The germline gives CDR1 LNHDA, CDR2 SQIVND (reference sequence). The CDR3 spells CASSMERGTFYEQYF. CDR3 nucleotide sequence: TGTGCCAGTAGTATGGAGCGGGGCACCTTCTACGAGCAGTACTTC.

This clonotype was picked up a small number of times. The chain joins TRBV12-3 or TRBV12-4 to TRBJ1-2; D not certain. Trimming shortened V by 2 bases and J by 8 bases, and 9 bases separated the two germline ends. The CDR3 loop spans 12 amino acids. The chain's CDR3 is CASSLQSSGYTF. The CDR3 DNA reads TGTGCCAGCAGTTTACAAAGCAGCGGCTACACCTTC.

This clonotype has just a few counts. The chain links TRBV15 to TRBJ2-1; TRBD2 is a possible D gene (7 bases). The CDR3 spans 16 residues. The germline V gene encodes CDR1 LNHNV and CDR2 YYDKDF (reference sequence). Trimming removed 7 bases from V and 7 bases from J, with 23 bases in between. CDR3 DNA: TGTGCCACCACCAAGGGGGGGGGTGGGGGATGGAATGAGCAGTTCTTC. As protein: CATTKGGGGGWNEQFF.

Only a few counts were recorded for this clonotype. This chain links TRBV20-1 with TRBJ1-2, with D possibly matching TRBD1 (6 bases). Germline CDR1 DFQATT, CDR2 SNEGSKA (reference sequence). CDR3 length: 13 amino acids. The germline V and J ends were trimmed by 7 bases and 2 bases, with 14 bases remaining between them. The chain's CDR3 is CSGVAGGNYGYTF. CDR3 nucleotides: TGCAGTGGGGTCGCGGGGGGCAACTATGGCTACACCTTC.

V and J are TRBV3-1 and TRBJ2-1, with TRBD2 matching over 9 bases. The junction had 3 bases not matched to a gene; V was cut back by 0 bases and J by 6 bases. The CDR3 is 15 residues long. The germline CDR1 and CDR2 sequences are LGHDT and YNNKEL (reference sequence). The CDR3 reads CASSQEGRGGNEQFF. In DNA form, the CDR3 reads TGTGCCAGCAGCCAAGAAGGGCGGGGGGGCAATGAGCAGTTCTTC.

This clonotype has only a few counts. This chain connects TRBV5-5 to TRBJ2-7; D might be TRBD1 (5 bases). Trimming left V 4 bases short and J 1 base short, with 15 bases between. The germline V gene has CDR1 SGHKS and CDR2 YYEKEE (reference sequence). The CDR3 consists of 15 residues. CDR3 protein: CASSPRAGLSYEQYF. The CDR3 DNA follows: TGTGCCAGCAGCCCGCGAGCAGGGCTATCCTACGAGCAGTACTTC.

This clonotype was seen a handful of times. This sequence joins TRBV7-2 and TRBJ2-7; TRBD1 matches 8 bases. V gave up 5 bases and J gave up 2 bases; unmatched junction bases: 5. The CDR3 length is 14 residues. In germline, CDR1 is SGHTA, CDR2 FQGNSA. The CDR3 DNA sequence: TGTGCCAGCAGCGCCTACAGGGGGGCCTACGAGCAGTACTTC. Translated: CASSAYRGAYEQYF.

This clonotype was seen a handful of times. This chain uses TRBV15 with TRBJ2-3, with TRBD2 matching over 8 bases. CDR3 length: 14 amino acids. CDR1 and CDR2 from the germline V gene are LNHNV and YYDKDF (reference sequence). Germline trimming cut 1 base from V and 3 bases from J; bases unmatched to any gene: 0. CDR3 bases: TGTGCCACCAGCAGAGGCGGGGGGACAGATACGCAGTATTTT. Protein: CATSRGGGTDTQYF.

This clonotype was detected a few times. The V and J genes are TRBV6-1 and TRBJ1-2, with D perhaps matching TRBD1 (6 bases). This CDR3 region has 14 residues. Germline loops: CDR1 MNHNS, CDR2 SASEGT. Between the trimmed V and J ends, which lost 6 bases and 2 bases, there was a span of 13 bases. The CDR3 reads CASRQSGTNYGYTF. DNA of the CDR3: TGTGCCAGCAGGCAATCCGGGACAAACTATGGCTACACCTTC.

The genes are TRBV12-3 or TRBV12-4 and TRBJ2-7, with 14 bases identical to TRBD2. V lost 6 bases and J lost 3; bases outside the gene matches: 4. This CDR3 region has 15 residues. The chain's CDR3 is CASRDGLAGGYEQYF. The CDR3 DNA reads as TGTGCCAGCAGAGATGGACTAGCGGGGGGCTACGAGCAGTACTTC.

There are a few counts of this clonotype. This rearrangement joins TRBV27 to TRBJ2-3, with TRBD1 identical over 9 bases. J gave up 6 bases and V 10 bases, and 14 bases lay outside the gene matches. Germline V lookup: CDR1 MNHEY, CDR2 SMNVEV (reference sequence). The CDR3 is 15 residues long. CDR3 residues: CATNPSGTGLDTQYF. CDR3 bases: TGTGCCACCAACCCCTCCGGGACAGGGCTGGATACGCAGTATTTT.

This clonotype has at least ten counts. The chain uses TRBV5-5 and TRBJ2-1; D possibly corresponds to TRBD1 (5 bases). The V end lost 2 bases, the J end lost 6 bases, and 6 bases lay between the germline ends. CDR1 SGHKS and CDR2 YYEKEE come from the germline V gene (reference sequence). This CDR3 spans 12 amino acids. This CDR3 is CASSFQGNEQFF. CDR3 DNA sequence: TGTGCCAGCAGCTTCCAGGGCAATGAGCAGTTCTTC.

This sequence joins TRBV10-3 and TRBJ2-3; TRBD2 matches at 9 bases. V was clipped by 7 bases and J by 2 bases; unmatched bases: 10. This CDR3 is 16 amino acids long. Per germline, CDR1 ENHRY and CDR2 SYGVKD. For the CDR3, the DNA is TGTGCCATCAACCCCGGGGGCGGGAGGGCCACAGATACGCAGTATTTT. Translation gives CAINPGGGRATDTQYF.

V gene TRBV15 combines with J gene TRBJ2-3; D assignment may be TRBD1 or TRBD2 (5 bases each). The CDR3 runs 15 residues. In germline, CDR1 is LNHNV, CDR2 YYDKDF (reference sequence). Trimming removed 3 bases at V and 2 bases at J, with 12 bases between. The CDR3 region has the DNA TGTGCCACCAGCAGCGGTCGGGGCCACACAGATACGCAGTATTTT. Amino acid sequence: CATSSGRGHTDTQYF.

This clonotype came up a few times. The chain recombines TRBV7-2 with TRBJ2-7; D remains unclear. Germline CDR1 SGHTA, CDR2 FQGNSA. The CDR3 spans 15 residues. Deletions cut 0 bases from V and 3 bases from J, with 12 bases between. The CDR3 protein is CASSLAPDWIYEQYF. The CDR3 region has the DNA TGTGCCAGCAGCTTAGCCCCTGACTGGATCTACGAGCAGTACTTC.

V is TRBV9 and J is TRBJ2-3; 8 bases are shared with TRBD1. Trimming removed 3 bases from V and 3 bases from J; junction bases left unmatched: 3. CDR1 SGDLS and CDR2 YYNGEE come from the germline V gene. This CDR3 is built from 14 residues. The CDR3 loop reads CASSADRGTDTQYF. CDR3 nucleotide sequence: TGTGCCAGCAGCGCCGACAGGGGAACAGATACGCAGTATTTT.

In its sample, this clonotype was seen a few times. The genes are TRBV9 and TRBJ2-5, with 8 bases fitting TRBD2. The V segment lost 0 bases and the J segment 5 bases; nucleotides outside the gene matches: 6. The CDR3 totals 15 residues. Germline loops: CDR1 SGDLS, CDR2 YYNGEE. CDR3 sequence: CASSVDGRADETQYF. CDR3 nucleotide sequence: TGTGCCAGCAGCGTAGACGGGAGGGCCGATGAGACCCAGTACTTC.

This chain links TRBV5-5 with TRBJ1-5; 9 bases match TRBD1. Germline V lookup: CDR1 SGHKS, CDR2 YYEKEE (reference sequence). This CDR3 is built from 18 residues. The ends lost 0 bases at V and 6 bases at J; junction bases unmatched: 13. CDR3: CASSLVPTGGANSQPQHF. Written as DNA, the CDR3 is TGTGCCAGCAGCTTGGTCCCGACAGGGGGGGCTAACAGTCAGCCCCAGCATTTT.